The present T cell receptor (beta chain) was sequenced within a study of CD8+ T cells in alopecia areata. Study-wide findings and caveats: An increase in clonality over normal scalp was evident in lesional scalp, especially alopecia totalis/universalis.

Following extraction, RNA underwent reverse transcription to cDNA, which served as the sequencing template. Generated by immunoSEQ multiplex PCR, the TCRdb table keeps only in-frame clones and is missing some. The table shows about 110,000 clones, with 84% occurring only once. The treatment was: oral pan-JAK inhibitor, 5-10 mg twice daily. Those with alopecia areata gave lesional scalp punch biopsies and peripheral blood. V lost 6 bases, J lost 0 bases, and 3 bases stayed unmatched. Germline CDR1 reads SNHLY; CDR2 reads FYNNEI. This CDR3 has 15 amino acids. On this clone itself: What it binds is not known. This specimen includes other DNA sequences encoding the same CDR3.

Sequencing used CD8+ T cells sorted from blood, obtained at week 24, from a patient treated with tofacitinib. The receptor was derived from a human donor with alopecia areata. The gene calls are TRBV2 and TRBJ2-1, with 9 bases matching TRBD2. CDR3 protein: CASRRGGSSYNEQFF. The CDR3 region has the DNA TGTGCCAGCAGGCGGGGGGGTAGCTCCTACAATGAGCAGTTCTTC.